This paragraph covers one TCR beta chain sequence. V dropped 8 bases and J dropped 4 bases, with 18 bases sitting between them. The germline V gene has CDR1 MNHNS and CDR2 SASEGT. The CDR3 spans 14 residues. Sequencing was performed with immunoSEQ multiplex PCR; in TCRdb, only in-frame clones are kept and a portion is missing. The sample includes approximately 22,000 clones, 85% of them seen just once. This sample was included in a study of OX40 agonist ivuxolimab in advanced cancers. The chain uses TRBV6-1 and TRBJ2-7; D is perhaps TRBD1 (6 bases). This receptor was taken from an adult with an advanced solid tumor such as melanoma, head and neck, liver or kidney cancer. Sample: CD4+ or CD8+ T cells sorted from blood, taken in a trial of the OX40 agonist ivuxolimab. CDR3 protein: CASGNRDTTYEQYF. CDR3 coding DNA: TGTGCCAGCGGCAACCGGGACACCACGTACGAGCAGTACTTC.